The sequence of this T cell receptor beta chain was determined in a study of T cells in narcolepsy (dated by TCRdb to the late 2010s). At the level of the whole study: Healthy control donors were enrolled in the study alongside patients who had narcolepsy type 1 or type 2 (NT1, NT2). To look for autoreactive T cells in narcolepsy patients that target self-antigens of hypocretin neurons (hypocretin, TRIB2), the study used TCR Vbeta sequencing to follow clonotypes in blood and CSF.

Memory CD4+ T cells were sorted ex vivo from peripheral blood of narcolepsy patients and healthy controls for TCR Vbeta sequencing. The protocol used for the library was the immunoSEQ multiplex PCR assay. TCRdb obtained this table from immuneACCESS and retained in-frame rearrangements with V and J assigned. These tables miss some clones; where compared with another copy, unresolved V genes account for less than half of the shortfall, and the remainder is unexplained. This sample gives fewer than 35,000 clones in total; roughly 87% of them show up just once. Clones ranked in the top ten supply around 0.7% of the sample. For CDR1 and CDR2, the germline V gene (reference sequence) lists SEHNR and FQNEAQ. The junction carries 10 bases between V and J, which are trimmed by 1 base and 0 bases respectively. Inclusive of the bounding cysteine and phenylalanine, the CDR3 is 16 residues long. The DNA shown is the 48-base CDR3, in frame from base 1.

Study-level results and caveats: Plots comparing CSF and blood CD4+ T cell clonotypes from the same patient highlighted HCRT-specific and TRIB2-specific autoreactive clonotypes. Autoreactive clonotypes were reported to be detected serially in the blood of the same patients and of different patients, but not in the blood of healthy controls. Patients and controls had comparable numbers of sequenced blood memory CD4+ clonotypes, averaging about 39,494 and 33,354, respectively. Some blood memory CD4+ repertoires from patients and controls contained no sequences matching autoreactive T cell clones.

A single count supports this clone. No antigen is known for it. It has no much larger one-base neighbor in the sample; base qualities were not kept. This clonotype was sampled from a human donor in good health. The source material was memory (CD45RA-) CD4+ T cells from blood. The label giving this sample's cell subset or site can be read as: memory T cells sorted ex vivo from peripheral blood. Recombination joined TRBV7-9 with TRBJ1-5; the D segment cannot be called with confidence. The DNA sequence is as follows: TGTGCCAGCAGCTTAGGTAAGACCTTTAGCAATCAGCCCCAGCATTTT. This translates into CASSLGKTFSNQPQHF.